The rows below give T cell receptor beta chains drawn from one sample of a study of PD-L1 blockade in urothelial cancer. The assay was immunoSEQ multiplex PCR, and TCRdb's table has in-frame clones only and misses some. The data hold approximately 32,000 clones, with 82% observed a single time. Material: PBMCs, obtained around atezolizumab (anti-PD-L1) treatment. All receptors derive from a man aged 65 to 85 with urothelial cancer. The CDR3 runs from the conserved cysteine through the conserved F or W. Fields, in order: clone size, J gene, V gene, D gene, CDR3 DNA, CDR3 protein. A D gene is named only where the DNA matches it firmly. Some rows have no size entry. The others give once, few or many, or a class for an expanded clone.

NA | TRBJ1-5 | TRBV5-6 | NA | TGTGCCAGCAGCTTCACAGGGATAAATCAGCCCCAGCATTTT | CASSFTGINQPQHF
NA | TRBJ2-7 | TRBV10-3 | NA | TGTGCCACCGCCCCCCGTGAGAGGAACTACGAGCAGTACTTC | CATAPRERNYEQYF
NA | TRBJ2-7 | TRBV2 | NA | TGTGCCAGCAGCGCCGGGACAAACTCCTACGAGCAGTACTTC | CASSAGTNSYEQYF
NA | TRBJ2-2 | TRBV5-1 | TRBD1 | TGCGCCAGCACCCAGACAGGGTGGTCCACCGGGGAGCTGTTTTTT | CASTQTGWSTGELFF
NA | TRBJ1-2 | TRBV6-5 | TRBD1 | TGTGCCAGCTTGCCGGGCAGGGGGCGTAACTATGGCTACACCTTC | CASLPGRGRNYGYTF
NA | TRBJ1-2 | TRBV29-1 | NA | TGCAGCGTTATAGAAACTTTACCGCAAGGCTACACCTTC | CSVIETLPQGYTF
NA | TRBJ2-3 | TRBV27 | TRBD2 | TGTGCCAGCAGTCTCCGTTCTGAGCGGGGGGGCCAGGCAGATACGCAGTATTTT | CASSLRSERGGQADTQYF
NA | TRBJ2-7 | TRBV19 | TRBD1 | TGTGCCAGTAGTATAGATCAGGGACAGGCCTACGAGCAGTACTTC | CASSIDQGQAYEQYF
NA | TRBJ2-3 | TRBV7-3 | TRBD2 | TGTGCCAGCAGCTCTCAACTAATAGCGGGGGGGAGCACAGATACGCAGTATTTT | CASSSQLIAGGSTDTQYF
NA | TRBJ1-3 | TRBV5-6 | NA | TGTGCCAGCAGCTTATTAACTGGGGGCCTCTCTGGAAACACCATATATTTT | CASSLLTGGLSGNTIYF
NA | TRBJ1-6 | TRBV4-3 | NA | TGCGCCAGCAGCCAAGATCCGGTAGGGGCCAATTCACCCCTCCACTTT | CASSQDPVGANSPLHF
NA | TRBJ2-6 | TRBV4-1 | NA | TGCGCCAGCAGCCCTTCACTCACAGGGAGTGGGGCCAACGTCCTGACTTTC | CASSPSLTGSGANVLTF
NA | TRBJ2-1 | TRBV4-1 | NA | TGCGCCAGCAGCCAAGATCCCGGGATCTACAATGAGCAGTTCTTC | CASSQDPGIYNEQFF
NA | TRBJ2-1 | TRBV21-1 | NA | TGTGCCAACGGGGTGGACGGGGATGAGCAGTTCTTC | CANGVDGDEQFF
NA | TRBJ2-1 | TRBV14 | TRBD1 | TGTGCCAGCAGCCTCAACAGGGGAAACTACAATGAGCAGTTCTTC | CASSLNRGNYNEQFF
NA | TRBJ2-1 | TRBV5-1 | TRBD2 | TGCGCCAGCAGCCGGGGGAGGGGCTACAATGAGCAGTTCTTC | CASSRGRGYNEQFF
few | TRBJ1-5 | TRBV7-9 | NA | TGTGCCAGCAGCTTATCGACGGAGGGAGGCCAGCCCCAGCATTTT | CASSLSTEGGQPQHF
once | TRBJ1-2 | TRBV14 | NA | TGTGCCAGCAGCCAGACAAGAAGAGGCTACACCTTC | CASSQTRRGYTF
NA | TRBJ1-2 | TRBV4-2 | TRBD1 | TGTGCCAGCAGCCAGGGGGGGGACAGGGGTAACTATGGCTACACCTTC | CASSQGGDRGNYGYTF
NA | TRBJ1-1 | TRBV6-1 | TRBD1 | TGTGCCAGCATGGTCAGGGGGGACACTGAAGCTTTCTTT | CASMVRGDTEAFF
NA | TRBJ2-5 | TRBV18 | NA | TGTGCCAGCCCTCCGGGGGTCTCGGGACGGAAAGAGACCCAGTACTTC | CASPPGVSGRKETQYF
NA | TRBJ2-3 | TRBV29-1 | NA | TGCAGCGTTGAAGTTCGAGATACGCAGTATTTT | CSVEVRDTQYF
medium-sized | TRBJ1-5 | TRBV27 | TRBD1 | TGTGCCAGCAGGACCACAGGGGGCAATCAGCCCCAGCATTTT | CASRTTGGNQPQHF
NA | TRBJ2-2 | TRBV27 | TRBD1 | TGTGCCAGCAGTCACGACAGGGGCACCGGGGAGCTGTTTTTT | CASSHDRGTGELFF
NA | TRBJ2-7 | TRBV21-1 | NA | TGTGCCAGCAGTCCGAGGGTTCGGGAGCAGTACTTC | CASSPRVREQYF
NA | TRBJ1-1 | TRBV4-2 | NA | TGTGCCAGCAGCCAAGTATTCTCTACGGTGAACACTGAAGCTTTCTTT | CASSQVFSTVNTEAFF
once | TRBJ2-7 | TRBV5-1 | NA | TGCGCCAGCAGACAGGTAGCGGACACCTACGAGCAGTACTTC | CASRQVADTYEQYF
NA | TRBJ1-5 | TRBV7-2 | TRBD1 | TGTGCCAGCAGCTTAGTGGGGACAGGGGATCAGCCCCAGCATTTT | CASSLVGTGDQPQHF
NA | TRBJ2-1 | TRBV9 | TRBD2 | TGTGCCAGCAGCGCTGGGGGAGGGGACTCCTACAATGAGCAGTTCTTC | CASSAGGGDSYNEQFF
NA | TRBJ2-1 | TRBV5-1 | NA | TGCGCCAGCAAAGGGGCGGTACTGAACAATGAGCAGTTCTTC | CASKGAVLNNEQFF
once | TRBJ2-7 | TRBV6-6 | TRBD1 | TGTGCCAGCAGTTACTCTATGGGACAGGGACAGTACTTC | CASSYSMGQGQYF
NA | TRBJ1-4 | TRBV9 | NA | TGTGCCAGCAGCCTCGGGACTTCCGACACTGAAAAACTGTTTTTT | CASSLGTSDTEKLFF
once | TRBJ1-2 | TRBV4-3 | NA | TGCGCCAGCAGCCAAGAAGCAGGGTATGGCTACACCTTC | CASSQEAGYGYTF
few | TRBJ1-2 | TRBV5-4 | NA | TGTGCCAGCAGCTTGGTACGGGGGGATGGCTACACCTTC | CASSLVRGDGYTF
NA | TRBJ2-1 | TRBV5-4 | TRBD2 | TGTGCCAGCAGCTCAACCGGGGGCGGGAGGATTAACGGTGAGCAGTTCTTC | CASSSTGGGRINGEQFF
NA | TRBJ2-3 | TRBV7-2 | NA | TGTGCCAGCAGCTTCAACTTACGTAGTTGGGGCGGAGATACGCAGTATTTT | CASSFNLRSWGGDTQYF
NA | TRBJ2-5 | TRBV6-1 | NA | TGTGCCAGCAGTGAAGTCGGAGAGACCCAGTACTTC | CASSEVGETQYF
NA | TRBJ2-3 | TRBV29-1 | NA | TGCAGCGTTGCGTGGCTAGCTGGAGACACAGATACGCAGTATTTT | CSVAWLAGDTDTQYF
few | TRBJ1-5 | TRBV4-1 | NA | TGCGCCAGCAGCCAAGAGCAGGGGCGCTGGCAGCCCCAGCATTTT | CASSQEQGRWQPQHF
NA | TRBJ1-2 | TRBV19 | NA | TGTGCCAGTACGGACGGGGGACGGGACTATGGCTACACCTTC | CASTDGGRDYGYTF
NA | TRBJ2-5 | TRBV6-5 | NA | TGTGCCAGCAACTTCGGAGATGGAATCCAAGAGACCCAGTACTTC | CASNFGDGIQETQYF
NA | TRBJ1-1 | TRBV27 | NA | TGTGCCAGCAGGACCCGCGGGAACACTGAAGCTTTCTTT | CASRTRGNTEAFF
NA | TRBJ2-1 | TRBV13 | TRBD2 | TGTGCCAGCAGCCCGCCCCCGGGGGGAGGTCCCTACAATGAGCAGTTCTTC | CASSPPPGGGPYNEQFF
NA | TRBJ2-1 | TRBV7-9 | NA | TGTGCCAGCAGCTCAGGAAAAAAGGGTGAGGGTGAGCAGTTCTTC | CASSSGKKGEGEQFF
NA | TRBJ2-3 | TRBV11-2 | TRBD1 | TGTGCCAGCAGCTTAGGACAGGGGGCCACAGATACGCAGTATTTT | CASSLGQGATDTQYF
NA | TRBJ2-5 | TRBV7-2 | TRBD1 | TGTGCCAGCAGCTCGGGACAGGGAAAACAAGAGACCCAGTACTTC | CASSSGQGKQETQYF
NA | TRBJ2-3 | TRBV28 | TRBD1 | TGTGCCAGCAGTACCCGGGACAGAGGTCAGGGAGCAGATACGCAGTATTTT | CASSTRDRGQGADTQYF
NA | TRBJ2-5 | TRBV7-2 | NA | TGTGCCAGCAGCCAGAGCCCAGGAGAGACCCAGTACTTC | CASSQSPGETQYF
NA | TRBJ1-5 | TRBV2 | TRBD1 | TGTGCCAGCAGTCGACAGGGGATTAATCAGCCCCAGCATTTT | CASSRQGINQPQHF
NA | TRBJ2-5 | TRBV7-2 | NA | TGTGCCAGCAGCTTGGGAGGGGGCCAAGAGACCCAGTACTTC | CASSLGGGQETQYF
once | TRBJ2-7 | TRBV18 | TRBD1 | TGTGCCAGCTCACCACCGGGACAGGGCCGTTACGAGCAGTACTTC | CASSPPGQGRYEQYF